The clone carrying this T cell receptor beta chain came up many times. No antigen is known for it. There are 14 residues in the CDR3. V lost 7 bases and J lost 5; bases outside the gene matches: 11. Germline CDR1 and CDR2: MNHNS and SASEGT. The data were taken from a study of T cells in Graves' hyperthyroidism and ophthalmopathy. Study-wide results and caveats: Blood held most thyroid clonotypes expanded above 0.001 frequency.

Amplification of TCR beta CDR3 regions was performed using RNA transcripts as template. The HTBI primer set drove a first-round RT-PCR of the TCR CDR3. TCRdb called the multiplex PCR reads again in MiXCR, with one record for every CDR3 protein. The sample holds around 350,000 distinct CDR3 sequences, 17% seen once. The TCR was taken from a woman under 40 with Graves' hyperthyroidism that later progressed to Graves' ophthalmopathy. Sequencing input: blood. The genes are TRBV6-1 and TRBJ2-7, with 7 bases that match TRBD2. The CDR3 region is CASTRREGTHEQYF. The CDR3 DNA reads TGTGCCAGCACCCGGAGGGAGGGGACCCACGAGCAGTACTTC.